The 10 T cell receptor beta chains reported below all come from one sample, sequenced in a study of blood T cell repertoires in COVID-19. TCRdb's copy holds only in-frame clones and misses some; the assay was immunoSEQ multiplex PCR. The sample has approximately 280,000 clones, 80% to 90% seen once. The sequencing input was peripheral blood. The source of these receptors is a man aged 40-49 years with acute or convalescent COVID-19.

CDR3 sequence (DNA): TGTGCCAGCGTCCAACGCCTGGAGGGCGAGCAGTACTTC. The encoded protein is CASVQRLEGEQYF. V and J are TRBV6-6 and TRBJ2-7; tentatively, D is TRBD2 (6 bases). The V gene's germline CDR1 is MNHNY and CDR2 SVGAGI (reference sequence). The CDR3 is made up of 13 amino acids. The V gene lost 8 bases and the J gene lost 6 bases, with 17 bases spanning the gap.

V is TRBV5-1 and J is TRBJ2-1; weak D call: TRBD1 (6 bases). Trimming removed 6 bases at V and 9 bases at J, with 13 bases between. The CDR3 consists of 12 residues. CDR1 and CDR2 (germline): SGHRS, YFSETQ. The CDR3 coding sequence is TGCGCCAGCAACTTACAGGGTACTGAGCAGTTCTTC. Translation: CASNLQGTEQFF.

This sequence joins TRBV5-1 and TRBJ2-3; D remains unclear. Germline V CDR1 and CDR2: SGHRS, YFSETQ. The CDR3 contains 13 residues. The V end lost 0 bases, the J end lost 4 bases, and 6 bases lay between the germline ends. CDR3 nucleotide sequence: TGCGCCAGCAGCTTGGTAGTCGCAGATACGCAGTATTTT. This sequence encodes CASSLVVADTQYF.

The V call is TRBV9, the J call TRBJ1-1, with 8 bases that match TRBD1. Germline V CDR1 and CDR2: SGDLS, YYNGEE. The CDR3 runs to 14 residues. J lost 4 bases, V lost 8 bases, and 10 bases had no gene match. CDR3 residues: CASGQGQGRTEAFF. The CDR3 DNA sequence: TGTGCCAGTGGACAGGGTCAGGGTCGCACTGAAGCTTTCTTT. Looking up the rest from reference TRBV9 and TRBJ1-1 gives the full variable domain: DSGVTQTPKHLITATGQRVTLRCSPRSGDLSVYWYQQSLDQGLQFLIQYYNGEERAKGNILERFSAQQFPDLHSELNLSSLELGDSALYFCASGQGQGRTEAFFGQGTRLTVV.

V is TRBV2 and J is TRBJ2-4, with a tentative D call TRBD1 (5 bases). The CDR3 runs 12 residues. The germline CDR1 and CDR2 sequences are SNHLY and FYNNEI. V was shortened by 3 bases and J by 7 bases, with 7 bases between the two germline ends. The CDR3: CASSETENIQYF. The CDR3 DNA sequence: TGTGCCAGCAGTGAGACAGAGAACATTCAGTACTTC.

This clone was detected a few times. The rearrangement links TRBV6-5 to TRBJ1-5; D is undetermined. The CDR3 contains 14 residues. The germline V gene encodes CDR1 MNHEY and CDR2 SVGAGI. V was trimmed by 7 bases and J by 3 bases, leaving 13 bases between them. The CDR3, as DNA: TGTGCCAGCACCGAGGGTAGTTTCAATCAGCCCCAGCATTTT. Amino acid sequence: CASTEGSFNQPQHF.

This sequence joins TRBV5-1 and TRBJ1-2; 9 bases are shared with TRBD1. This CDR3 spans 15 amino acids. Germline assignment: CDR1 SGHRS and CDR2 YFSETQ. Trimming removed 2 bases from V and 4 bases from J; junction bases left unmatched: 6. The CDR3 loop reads CASSLQGAAGYGYTF. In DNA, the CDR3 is TGCGCCAGCAGCTTACAGGGGGCAGCGGGCTATGGCTACACCTTC.

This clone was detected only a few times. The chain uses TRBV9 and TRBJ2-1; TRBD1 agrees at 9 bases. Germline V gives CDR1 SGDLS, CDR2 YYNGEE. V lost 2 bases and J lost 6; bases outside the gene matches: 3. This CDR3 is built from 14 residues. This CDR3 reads CASSVTGGSNEQFF. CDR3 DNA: TGTGCCAGCAGCGTGACAGGGGGAAGCAATGAGCAGTTCTTC.

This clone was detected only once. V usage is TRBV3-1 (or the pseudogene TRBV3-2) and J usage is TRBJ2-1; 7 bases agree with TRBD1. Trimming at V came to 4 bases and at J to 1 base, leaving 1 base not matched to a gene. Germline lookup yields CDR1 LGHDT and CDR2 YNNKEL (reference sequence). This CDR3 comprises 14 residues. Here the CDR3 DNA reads TGTGCCAGCAGCCGACAGGGTTCCTACAATGAGCAGTTCTTC. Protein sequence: CASSRQGSYNEQFF.

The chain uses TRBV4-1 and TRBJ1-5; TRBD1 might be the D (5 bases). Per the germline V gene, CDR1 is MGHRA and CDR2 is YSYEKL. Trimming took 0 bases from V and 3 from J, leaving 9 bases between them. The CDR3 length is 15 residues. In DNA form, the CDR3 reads TGCGCCAGCAGCCAAGATCGACAGCCCAATCAGCCCCAGCATTTT. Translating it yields CASSQDRQPNQPQHF.